The 22 T cell receptor beta chains listed next were all sequenced from one sample in a study of response to subunit inactivated influenza vaccine. One entry per CDR3 protein, called by TCRdb with MiXCR from the RT-PCR reads. Of under 800,000 distinct CDR3 sequences in the sample, around 14% were seen once. Source: PBMCs from blood, taken less than 15 days before vaccination. The origin of the receptors is a man in his forties or fifties who received an inactivated influenza vaccine.

This chain uses TRBV7-6 with TRBJ2-1; TRBD1 agrees at 8 bases. Germline V gene data show CDR1 as SGHVS and CDR2 as FNYEAQ. V lost 5 bases to trimming and J lost 6 bases; unmatched junction nucleotides: 0. The length of the CDR3 is 12 residues. The CDR3 DNA reads TGTGCCAGCAGCGGACAGGGCAATGAGCAGTTCTTC. As protein: CASSGQGNEQFF.

This clonotype has just a few counts. The chain couples TRBV20-1 to TRBJ1-6; unclear D gene. Per germline, CDR1 DFQATT and CDR2 SNEGSKA (reference sequence). The CDR3 is 15 amino acids. With 3 bases removed from V and 0 bases from J, the gap between germline ends came to 9 bases. In DNA, the CDR3 is TGCAGTGCTAGGGTAGGAGGCTCCTATAATTCACCCCTCCACTTT. This gives the protein CSARVGGSYNSPLHF.

This clonotype was recorded a few times. This chain joins TRBV15 and TRBJ2-3; a possible D gene is TRBD2 (6 bases). V was shortened by 0 bases and J by 2 bases, with 18 bases between the two germline ends. From germline, CDR1 is LNHNV and CDR2 YYDKDF (reference sequence). The CDR3 covers 18 residues. CDR3 DNA: TGTGCCACCAGCAGAGATTTAAAGCAACGGGGGAACACAGATACGCAGTATTTT. This codes for CATSRDLKQRGNTDTQYF.

This clonotype was recorded a few times. The chain combines TRBV5-6 with TRBJ2-7; D might be TRBD2 (5 bases). The CDR3 loop spans 15 amino acids. The germline V gene has CDR1 SGHDT and CDR2 YYEEEE. V was clipped by 1 base and J by 4 bases, with 15 bases between them. The CDR3 region is CASSLLRGSPYEQYF. The CDR3 DNA follows: TGTGCCAGCAGCTTGCTACGGGGAAGCCCTTACGAGCAGTACTTC.

The V and J genes are TRBV30 and TRBJ1-5; D is uncertain. Germline loops: CDR1 GTSNPN, CDR2 SVGIG (reference sequence). The V end was cut by 1 base, the J end by 3 bases, with 10 bases between. This CDR3 is built from 14 residues. Here the CDR3 DNA reads TGTGCCTGGAGTGATCTTGCTGACAATCAGCCCCAGCATTTT. Translated: CAWSDLADNQPQHF.

This clonotype was counted between two and nine times. The V call is TRBV20-1, the J call TRBJ2-7, with a tentative D call TRBD2 (5 bases). The germline gives CDR1 DFQATT, CDR2 SNEGSKA (reference sequence). V was pared by 4 bases and J by 5 bases, with 18 bases between. The CDR3 is 14 amino acids. The CDR3 spells CSAKLRAGAHEQYF. In DNA, the CDR3 is TGCAGTGCTAAGCTGCGGGCCGGCGCACACGAGCAGTACTTC.

J is TRBJ2-1 and V is TRBV6-1; TRBD2 agrees at 7 bases. The CDR3 consists of 16 residues. After removal of 5 bases from V and 8 bases from J, the junction contained 15 bases not matched to a gene. CDR1 and CDR2 (germline): MNHNS, SASEGT. The CDR3 loop is CASSQFGLGSMDEQFF. In nucleotides, the CDR3 is TGTGCCAGCAGTCAATTCGGACTAGGGTCAATGGATGAGCAGTTCTTC.

The genes are TRBV14 and TRBJ2-1, with 7 bases identical to TRBD1. CDR3 length equals 15 residues. Germline values: CDR1 SGHDN, CDR2 FVKESK. V lost 8 bases to trimming and J lost 4 bases; unmatched junction nucleotides: 11. CDR3 amino acids: CASPGRQGNYNEQFF. In DNA form, the CDR3 reads TGTGCCAGCCCGGGGAGACAGGGAAATTACAATGAGCAGTTCTTC. The complete variable domain, with remaining parts taken from reference TRBV14 and TRBJ2-1, reads EAGVTQFPSHSVIEKGQTVTLRCDPISGHDNLYWYRRVMGKEIKFLLHFVKESKQDESGMPNNRFLAERTGGTYSTLKVQPAELEDSGVYFCASPGRQGNYNEQFFGPGTRLTVL.

The chain employs TRBV20-1 and TRBJ2-7, with a weak D call TRBD1 (6 bases). The V and J ends lost 5 bases and 6 bases respectively, with 11 bases between them. CDR1 is DFQATT, CDR2 SNEGSKA, per germline (reference sequence). The CDR3 is 11 residues long. The CDR3 DNA is TGCAGTGCTCCCACAGGGTCCGAGCAGTACTTC. Its translation is CSAPTGSEQYF.

This clonotype has just a few counts. The CDR3 loop is CASSLGAGRGETQYF. CDR3 nucleotide sequence: TGTGCCAGCAGCTTGGGGGCCGGTCGGGGTGAGACCCAGTACTTC. The chain links TRBV5-6 to TRBJ2-5, with D perhaps TRBD2 (5 bases). Trimming took 0 bases from V and 5 from J, leaving 14 bases between them. This CDR3 spans 15 amino acids. Germline V gene sequence: CDR1 SGHDT, CDR2 YYEEEE.

This chain connects TRBV4-2 to TRBJ2-1; D uncertain. This CDR3 comprises 13 residues. V was clipped by 1 base and J by 8 bases, with 9 bases between them. The germline gives CDR1 LGHNA, CDR2 YNFKEQ. As DNA, the CDR3 is TGTGCCAGCAGCCAAGCAAAGGCAGATGAGCAGTTCTTC. Its translation: CASSQAKADEQFF.

This clonotype was counted only a few times. The V and J genes are TRBV9 and TRBJ2-6, with 7 bases lining up with TRBD1. V lost 2 bases, J lost 0 bases, and 5 bases stayed unmatched. From germline, CDR1 is SGDLS and CDR2 YYNGEE. The CDR3 has 17 residues. CDR3 sequence reads: CASSVGTVNSGANVLTF. CDR3 DNA: TGTGCCAGCAGCGTGGGGACAGTAAACTCTGGGGCCAACGTCCTGACTTTC.

This clonotype occurred a few times. V gene TRBV2 combines with J gene TRBJ1-2, with TRBD1 matching 7 bases. V was pared by 6 bases and J by 8 bases, with 12 bases of the junction left unmatched. Germline V gene lookup returns CDR1 SNHLY and CDR2 FYNNEI. The CDR3 loop spans 14 amino acids. CDR3 residues: CASSVRRTGEGYTF. CDR3 nucleotides: TGTGCCAGCAGCGTTCGACGGACAGGAGAAGGCTACACCTTC.

This clonotype occurred a few times. The chain couples TRBV12-3 or TRBV12-4 to TRBJ1-1, with D possibly being TRBD1 (5 bases). Trimming removed 7 bases at V and 8 bases at J, with 17 bases between. The CDR3 runs to 13 residues. CDR3 sequence reads: CASTLGRGEEAFF. Written as DNA, the CDR3 is TGTGCCAGCACCCTCGGACGAGGGGAGGAAGCTTTCTTT.

V is TRBV5-1 and J is TRBJ2-5, with TRBD2 matching 7 bases. Germline loops: CDR1 SGHRS, CDR2 YFSETQ. Trimming removed 0 bases from V and 1 base from J; junction bases left unmatched: 6. This CDR3 has 16 amino acids. CDR3 sequence reads: CASSLGGSGPQETQYF. The CDR3, as DNA: TGCGCCAGCAGCTTGGGTGGTAGCGGGCCCCAAGAGACCCAGTACTTC.

This clonotype was picked up a small number of times. The genes are TRBV10-3 and TRBJ2-3; TRBD2 matches 15 bases. CDR3 size: 15 residues. Per the germline V gene, CDR1 is ENHRY and CDR2 is SYGVKD. The V segment lost 7 bases and the J segment 3 bases; nucleotides outside the gene matches: 2. The CDR3 here is CAIKGLAGGTDTQYF. Written as DNA, the CDR3 is TGTGCCATCAAGGGACTAGCGGGGGGTACAGATACGCAGTATTTT.

The chain combines TRBV12-3 or TRBV12-4 with TRBJ2-7, with D perhaps given as TRBD1 or TRBD2 (5 bases each). V was pared by 6 bases and J by 4 bases, with 13 bases between. This CDR3 region has 13 residues. The CDR3 nucleotides are TGTGCCAGCAGCGCCGGGACGGTTTACGAGCAGTACTTC. It encodes CASSAGTVYEQYF.

The V gene is TRBV4-3, the J gene TRBJ2-7; D gene unclear. This CDR3 comprises 15 residues. Looked up from germline, CDR1 is LGHNA and CDR2 is YSLEER. The ends were cut back, 0 bases at V and 3 bases at J, with 12 bases in the middle. The CDR3 sequence: CASSQEGRTSYEQYF. The CDR3 coding sequence is TGCGCCAGCAGCCAAGAAGGCAGGACCAGCTACGAGCAGTACTTC.

The chain is built from TRBV24-1 and TRBJ2-2, with 8 nucleotides matching TRBD1. This CDR3 comprises 16 residues. Losses at the gene ends were 4 bases for V and 5 bases for J; bases not matched to a gene: 8. CDR1 and CDR2 from the germline V gene are KGHDR and SFDVKD. The CDR3 is CATSDLATGGTGELFF. The CDR3 bases are TGTGCCACCAGTGACCTAGCTACAGGGGGGACCGGGGAGCTGTTTTTT.

The rearrangement links TRBV7-9 to TRBJ2-7, with D uncertain. Germline V gives CDR1 SEHNR, CDR2 FQNEAQ (reference sequence). The CDR3 extends over 15 amino acids. V lost 4 bases, J lost 1 base, and 14 bases lay in between. CDR3 loop: CASSSSRRQSYEQYF. DNA for the CDR3: TGTGCCAGCAGCTCCTCGCGGCGACAATCCTACGAGCAGTACTTC.

This clonotype occurred a few times. The chain recombines TRBV5-1 with TRBJ1-6; 8 bases agree with TRBD1. The germline CDR1 and CDR2 sequences are SGHRS and YFSETQ. The V segment lost 2 bases and the J segment 7 bases; nucleotides outside the gene matches: 5. This CDR3 is built from 15 residues. The CDR3 DNA sequence: TGCGCCAGCAGCTTTCCAGGGGGCAGAAATTCACCCCTCCACTTT. Translated, it gives CASSFPGGRNSPLHF. The full variable domain, its missing parts supplied by reference TRBV5-1 and TRBJ1-6, is KAGVTQTPRYLIKTRGQQVTLSCSPISGHRSVSWYQQTPGQGLQFLFEYFSETQRNKGNFPGRFSGRQFSNSRSEMNVSTLELGDSALYLCASSFPGGRNSPLHFGNGTRLTVT.

This chain uses TRBV7-2 with TRBJ1-5; D gene ambiguous. The germline V gene encodes CDR1 SGHTA and CDR2 FQGNSA. The CDR3 runs 14 residues. The germline V and J ends were trimmed by 5 bases and 2 bases, with 10 bases remaining between them. Written as DNA, the CDR3 is TGTGCCAGCAGCGCTAACACTCGCAATCAGCCCCAGCATTTT. It is translated as CASSANTRNQPQHF.